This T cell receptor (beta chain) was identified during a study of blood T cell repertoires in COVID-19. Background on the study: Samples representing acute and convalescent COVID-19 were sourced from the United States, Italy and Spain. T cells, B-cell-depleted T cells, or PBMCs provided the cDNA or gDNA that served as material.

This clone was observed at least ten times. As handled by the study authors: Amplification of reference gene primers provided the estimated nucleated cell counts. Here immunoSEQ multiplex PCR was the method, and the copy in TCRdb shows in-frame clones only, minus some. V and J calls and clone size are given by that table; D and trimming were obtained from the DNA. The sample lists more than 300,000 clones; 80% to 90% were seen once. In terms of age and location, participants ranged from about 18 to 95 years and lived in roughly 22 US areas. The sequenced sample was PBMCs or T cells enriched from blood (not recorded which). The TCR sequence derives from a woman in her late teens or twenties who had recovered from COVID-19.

The CDR3 bases are TGTGCCAGCTCGCCGGGGAACTACAATGAGCAGTTCTTC. Translated: CASSPGNYNEQFF. The chain couples TRBV18 to TRBJ2-1, with a weak D call TRBD2 (5 bases). With 6 bases removed from V and 3 bases from J, the gap between germline ends came to 9 bases. The CDR3 runs 13 residues. CDR1 is KGHSH, CDR2 LQKENI, per germline.